One and the same sample provided the 6 T cell receptor beta chains below, sequenced in a study of blood T cells in healthy people across ages. Next came a second PCR, run for about 6 to 12 cycles, which used a sample-barcoded 5' primer along with a J-beta primer mix. TCRdb analysed the 5' RACE reads with MiXCR anew, one entry per CDR3 protein. The data hold 1.8 million or so distinct CDR3 sequences, with more than 35% observed a single time. Sequencing input: blood. The source of these receptors is a human donor in good health.

This chain links TRBV7-2 with TRBJ2-7; D unresolved. The CDR3 consists of 12 residues. The germline V gene encodes CDR1 SGHTA and CDR2 FQGNSA. With 1 base removed from V and 8 bases from J, the gap between germline ends came to 9 bases. CDR3 coding DNA: TGTGCCAGCAGCTTAGGTCCCGCTCAGCAGTACTTC. This encodes CASSLGPAQQYF.

The chain has TRBV7-6 and TRBJ2-3; D possibly matches TRBD1 or TRBD2 (6 bases each). Germline values: CDR1 SGHVS, CDR2 FNYEAQ. The germline V and J ends were trimmed by 6 bases and 2 bases, with 21 bases remaining between them. The CDR3 extends over 17 amino acids. The CDR3 here is CASREGEGGPSTDTQYF. The DNA for the CDR3 is TGTGCCAGCAGGGAGGGCGAAGGGGGGCCTTCCACAGATACGCAGTATTTT.

The rearrangement joins TRBV5-8 to TRBJ2-4; D ambiguous. Deletions cut 2 bases from V and 3 bases from J, with 6 bases between. The CDR3 has 13 amino acids. The germline V gene has CDR1 SGHTS and CDR2 YDEGEE. CDR3 coding DNA: TGTGCCAGCAGCTTATTGCGCAAAAACATTCAGTACTTC. This sequence encodes CASSLLRKNIQYF. The full variable domain, completed using reference TRBV5-8 and TRBJ2-4, is EAGVTQSPTHLIKTRGQQATLRCSPISGHTSVYWYQQALGLGLQFLLWYDEGEERNRGNFPPRFSGRQFPNYSSELNVNALELEDSALYLCASSLLRKNIQYFGAGTRLSVL.

This chain connects TRBV20-1 to TRBJ1-4; D is unclear. V was cut by 7 bases and J by 5 bases, with 23 bases left in between. Germline assignment: CDR1 DFQATT and CDR2 SNEGSKA (reference sequence). The CDR3 spans 16 residues. The CDR3: CSVRDFFLESNEKLFF. In nucleotides, the CDR3 is TGCAGTGTCAGAGATTTCTTCTTGGAGTCCAATGAAAAACTGTTTTTT.

The chain is built from TRBV20-1 and TRBJ1-5; D uncertain. V was pared by 6 bases and J by 7 bases, with 10 bases between. Germline assignment: CDR1 DFQATT and CDR2 SNEGSKA (reference sequence). CDR3 length equals 11 residues. The CDR3 DNA reads TGCAGTGCCGGGGTGGGGCAGCCCCAGCATTTT. Its translation: CSAGVGQPQHF.

V gene TRBV24-1 combines with J gene TRBJ2-3, with D hard to call. This CDR3 spans 13 amino acids. The V end lost 4 bases, the J end lost 5 bases, and 9 bases lay between the germline ends. Germline loops: CDR1 KGHDR, CDR2 SFDVKD. DNA of the CDR3: TGTGCCACCAGTGACGGACCCCAAGATACGCAGTATTTT. Translating gives CATSDGPQDTQYF.